This TCR beta chain originates from a study of T cell changes during pregnancy in multiple sclerosis. Clones were sequenced by immunoSEQ multiplex PCR, and TCRdb holds only the in-frame ones, with some missing. Of 70,000 to 85,000 clones listed, 92% are singletons. This material consisted of peripheral blood, taken before pregnancy. The clonotype originates from a female donor with multiple sclerosis, enrolled in a pregnancy study.

Written as DNA, the CDR3 is TGTGCCAGCAGCGTAGTCGGGGGGGGCGGGTCAGAGCAGTACTTC. This translates into CASSVVGGGGSEQYF. The rearrangement links TRBV9 to TRBJ2-7; 8 bases align to TRBD2. Per the germline V gene, CDR1 is SGDLS and CDR2 is YYNGEE. The CDR3 covers 15 residues. Trimming removed 0 bases from V and 7 bases from J; junction bases left unmatched: 9. Full variable domain (remainder filled in from reference TRBV9 and TRBJ2-7): DSGVTQTPKHLITATGQRVTLRCSPRSGDLSVYWYQQSLDQGLQFLIQYYNGEERAKGNILERFSAQQFPDLHSELNLSSLELGDSALYFCASSVVGGGGSEQYFGPGTRLTVT.